The 4 T cell receptor beta chains below were found in one sample sequenced in a study of T cell responses to AZD1222 COVID-19 vaccine. The repertoire was sequenced with immunoSEQ multiplex PCR; TCRdb's copy has only in-frame clones and lacks some. Of 100,000 or so clones listed, approximately 92% were seen once; the top ten hold about 40%. Material: peripheral blood, obtained 28 days after the second AZD1222 dose. These receptor sequences come from an adult who received the AZD1222 COVID-19 vaccine.

The chain employs TRBV7-6 and TRBJ2-5, with D hard to call. Germline CDR1 and CDR2: SGHVS and FNYEAQ. V shed 5 bases and J shed 5 bases, with 9 bases lying between them. This CDR3 region has 12 residues. The CDR3 spells CASSPSGETQYF. CDR3 DNA: TGTGCCAGCAGCCCCTCTGGGGAGACCCAGTACTTC.

V usage is TRBV7-9 and J usage is TRBJ2-7, with 9 nucleotides matching TRBD1. This CDR3 contains 15 residues. V gave up 7 bases and J gave up 3 bases; unmatched junction bases: 10. Germline-derived CDR1 and CDR2 are SEHNR and FQNEAQ (reference sequence). CDR3 coding DNA: TGTGCCAGCATTCTCCTCGGGACAGGGTACTACGAGCAGTACTTC. It specifies CASILLGTGYYEQYF.

CDR3 bases: TGTGCCAGCAGTTTCCTGACAGGGGAGGGGACTGAAGCTTTCTTT. It specifies CASSFLTGEGTEAFF. The chain joins TRBV28 to TRBJ1-1, with 8 nucleotides matching TRBD1. Germline V lookup: CDR1 MDHEN, CDR2 SYDVKM. The CDR3 contains 15 residues. Germline trimming cut 3 bases from V and 5 bases from J; bases unmatched to any gene: 8.

The chain uses TRBV5-1 and TRBJ2-7, with D possibly matching TRBD1 (5 bases). V dropped 4 bases and J dropped 12 bases, with 14 bases sitting between them. CDR1 SGHRS and CDR2 YFSETQ come from the germline V gene. The CDR3 contains 11 residues. In DNA form, the CDR3 reads TGCGCCAGCAGCCAAGGGGCTAACCTGTACTTC. This codes for CASSQGANLYF. Full variable domain (missing parts from reference TRBV5-1 and TRBJ2-7): KAGVTQTPRYLIKTRGQQVTLSCSPISGHRSVSWYQQTPGQGLQFLFEYFSETQRNKGNFPGRFSGRQFSNSRSEMNVSTLELGDSALYLCASSQGANLYFGPGTRLTVT.